This T cell receptor (beta chain) was observed in a study of blood T cell repertoires in COVID-19. Trimming took 1 base from V and 3 from J, leaving 13 bases between them. The germline CDR1 and CDR2 sequences are SGHAT and FQNNGV. CDR3 length: 16 residues. In the authors' workflow: Reference gene primer amplification yielded estimated nucleated cell counts. Using immunoSEQ multiplex PCR, the repertoire was profiled, and TCRdb retains in-frame clones only, with some absent. For V, J and clone size, that table is used; D and trimming come from the DNA. The sample includes approximately 330,000 clones, about nine tenths of them seen just once. This clone was detected only once.

This sequence joins TRBV11-2 and TRBJ1-5; D is possibly TRBD1 (5 bases). The TCR originated in a young man with COVID-19, enrolled during active disease. Sequencing was performed on peripheral blood. CDR3 coding DNA: TGTGCCAGCAGCTTAGTGACAGTAAAACACAATCAGCCCCAGCATTTT. Protein: CASSLVTVKHNQPQHF. Full variable domain (rest looked up from reference TRBV11-2 and TRBJ1-5): EAGVAQSPRYKIIEKRQSVAFWCNPISGHATLYWYQQILGQGPKLLIQFQNNGVVDDSQLPKDRFSAERLKGVDSTLKIQPAKLEDSAVYLCASSLVTVKHNQPQHFGDGTRLSIL.